This entry features one T cell receptor beta chain sequence. The data belong to a study of blood T cell repertoires in COVID-19. Germline CDR1 and CDR2: SGHTA and FQGNSA. CDR3 length: 15 residues. The V end lost 1 base, the J end lost 6 bases, and 12 bases lay between the germline ends. Authors' data handling: The assay estimated nucleated cells by amplifying reference gene primers. The table came from immunoSEQ multiplex PCR; TCRdb's copy has only in-frame clones and leaves some out. V and J calls and clone size come straight from that table; D and trimming were deduced from the DNA. The top ten clones hold 1.5% to 1.9% of a sample with about 110,000 clones, 81% of them seen once.

The chain employs TRBV7-2 and TRBJ2-2; D is perhaps TRBD2 (6 bases). The sample taken for sequencing was peripheral blood. This receptor was obtained from a man aged 45-65 years with acute or convalescent COVID-19. The CDR3 DNA is TGTGCCAGCAGCTTAGGTCGGGGGAAGGCCGGGGAGCTGTTTTTT. Protein: CASSLGRGKAGELFF.